The 3 T cell receptor beta chains below were found in one sample sequenced in a study of T-cell reconstitution after alpha-beta-depleted transplantation in children. Library preparation (for TCRbeta) was performed with unique molecular identifiers. TCRdb reprocessed the PCR reads via MiXCR and lists one record per CDR3 protein. The data show just over 950,000 distinct CDR3 sequences, with about 29% seen just once and about 28% held by the top ten. This specimen consisted of PBMCs, mostly from graft donor cells, obtained 360 days after TCRalphabeta/CD19-depleted stem cell transplant. These TCRs come from a boy in the first two years of life who had a stem cell transplant for SCID, so the T cells may come from the graft donor.

The chain joins TRBV12-3 or TRBV12-4 to TRBJ2-7; D could derive from TRBD1 or TRBD2 (5 bases each). V lost 6 bases and J lost 7, with 13 bases in between. This CDR3 is built from 12 residues. The CDR3 reads CASSRGAGEQYF. Written as DNA, the CDR3 is TGTGCCAGCAGCCGAGGGGCAGGGGAGCAGTACTTC.

This clonotype has only a few counts. V usage is TRBV15 and J usage is TRBJ2-3; a possible D gene is TRBD1 (6 bases). Germline CDR1 is LNHNV and CDR2 is YYDKDF (reference sequence). Trimming pared 0 bases from V and 2 bases from J, leaving 12 bases between. The CDR3 loop spans 16 amino acids. The CDR3 sequence: CATSRDYKGHTDTQYF. CDR3 sequence (DNA): TGTGCCACCAGCAGAGATTATAAGGGACACACAGATACGCAGTATTTT.

The sample holds a few counts of this clonotype. The rearrangement joins TRBV27 to TRBJ2-6; either TRBD1 or TRBD2 may fit D (5 bases each). The germline gives CDR1 MNHEY, CDR2 SMNVEV (reference sequence). This CDR3 spans 15 amino acids. Trimming pared 6 bases from V and 0 bases from J, leaving 9 bases between. The CDR3: CASRGTISGANVLTF. CDR3 nucleotides: TGTGCCAGCAGAGGGACGATCTCTGGGGCCAACGTCCTGACTTTC.